Listed below are T cell receptor beta chains from one sample, sequenced in a study of T cells of healthy individuals. TCRdb re-derived calls from the 5' RACE reads in MiXCR, one entry per CDR3 protein. The top ten clones hold about 4.3% of a sample with 63,000 or so distinct CDR3 sequences, roughly 17% of them seen once. All receptors come from a human donor in good health. Each CDR3 is given with its conserved first and last residue. The order of the fields is J gene, V gene, D gene, clone size, CDR3 protein, CDR3 DNA. A D gene is named only where the DNA matches it firmly. Expanded clones are given a class, and other clones once, few, many or no size at all.

j_call: TRBJ2-1
v_call: TRBV6-2/TRBV6-3
d_call: NA
clone_size: many
cdr3_aa: CASSPGPHRPYNEQFF
cdr3_nt: TGTGCCAGCAGCCCGGGGCCGCATAGACCCTACAATGAGCAGTTCTTC

j_call: TRBJ2-3
v_call: TRBV6-6
d_call: NA
clone_size: NA
cdr3_aa: CASSYQTSRDTQYF
cdr3_nt: TGTGCCAGCAGTTACCAAACTAGCAGGGATACGCAGTATTTT

j_call: TRBJ2-1
v_call: TRBV24-1
d_call: TRBD2
clone_size: few
cdr3_aa: CATSDMSGGYNEQFF
cdr3_nt: TGTGCCACCAGTGATATGAGCGGGGGGTACAATGAGCAGTTCTTC

j_call: TRBJ1-5
v_call: TRBV21-1
d_call: NA
clone_size: many
cdr3_aa: CASSTTGTTNQPQHF
cdr3_nt: TGTGCCAGCAGCACTACAGGGACGACAAATCAGCCCCAGCATTTT

j_call: TRBJ2-7
v_call: TRBV7-9
d_call: NA
clone_size: few
cdr3_aa: CASSSTTWGEQYF
cdr3_nt: TGTGCCAGCAGCTCCACTACATGGGGCGAGCAGTACTTC

j_call: TRBJ2-5
v_call: TRBV20-1
d_call: NA
clone_size: few
cdr3_aa: CSASLAGYQETQYF
cdr3_nt: TGCAGTGCTAGTCTGGCAGGGTACCAAGAGACCCAGTACTTC

j_call: TRBJ2-2
v_call: TRBV7-7
d_call: NA
clone_size: NA
cdr3_aa: CASSTGSGELFF
cdr3_nt: TGTGCTAGCAGCACCGGTTCCGGGGAGCTGTTTTTT

j_call: TRBJ2-1
v_call: TRBV5-1
d_call: NA
clone_size: NA
cdr3_aa: CASSLEVASSYNEQFF
cdr3_nt: TGCGCCAGCAGCTTGGAAGTGGCAAGCTCCTACAATGAGCAGTTCTTC

j_call: TRBJ2-7
v_call: TRBV7-2
d_call: TRBD1
clone_size: NA
cdr3_aa: CASSHSGGSYEQYF
cdr3_nt: TGTGCCAGCAGCCATTCAGGGGGCTCCTACGAGCAGTACTTC

j_call: TRBJ1-3
v_call: TRBV20-1
d_call: TRBD1
clone_size: NA
cdr3_aa: CSGKDDRGKNTIYF
cdr3_nt: TGCAGTGGGAAGGACGACAGGGGAAAAAACACCATATATTTT

j_call: TRBJ2-6
v_call: TRBV7-2
d_call: TRBD1
clone_size: NA
cdr3_aa: CASSNTGGSGANVLTF
cdr3_nt: TGTGCCAGCAGCAACACAGGGGGCTCTGGGGCCAACGTCCTGACTTTC

j_call: TRBJ2-3
v_call: TRBV12-3/TRBV12-4
d_call: NA
clone_size: NA
cdr3_aa: CASGLDRRSPDTQYF
cdr3_nt: TGTGCCAGTGGGCTCGATAGACGTTCACCCGATACGCAGTATTTT

j_call: TRBJ1-2
v_call: TRBV19
d_call: NA
clone_size: many
cdr3_aa: CASIKNWATGHYGYTF
cdr3_nt: TGTGCCAGTATCAAAAACTGGGCGACAGGCCACTATGGCTACACCTTC

j_call: TRBJ1-3
v_call: TRBV6-1
d_call: NA
clone_size: NA
cdr3_aa: CASSEAWGLRNTIYF
cdr3_nt: TGTGCCAGCAGTGAAGCGTGGGGACTTCGGAACACCATATATTTT

j_call: TRBJ2-7
v_call: TRBV7-2
d_call: TRBD1
clone_size: many
cdr3_aa: CASSRTGGASTYEQYF
cdr3_nt: TGTGCCAGCAGCCGGACAGGGGGCGCATCAACTTACGAGCAGTACTTC

j_call: TRBJ1-5
v_call: TRBV29-1
d_call: NA
clone_size: medium-sized
cdr3_aa: CSVREYNQPQHF
cdr3_nt: TGCAGCGTTCGGGAGTACAATCAGCCCCAGCATTTT

j_call: TRBJ2-5
v_call: TRBV6-6
d_call: TRBD1
clone_size: many
cdr3_aa: CASGTAIKETQYF
cdr3_nt: TGTGCCAGCGGGACAGCCATTAAGGAGACCCAGTACTTC

j_call: TRBJ2-7
v_call: TRBV20-1
d_call: NA
clone_size: many
cdr3_aa: CSARDGGIYEQYF
cdr3_nt: TGCAGTGCTAGGGATGGAGGGATTTACGAGCAGTACTTC

j_call: TRBJ1-3
v_call: TRBV28
d_call: NA
clone_size: many
cdr3_aa: CASSLTLSEGGTSSGNTIYF
cdr3_nt: TGTGCCAGCAGTTTAACGTTAAGTGAGGGGGGCACCAGCTCTGGAAACACCATATATTTT

j_call: TRBJ1-1
v_call: TRBV5-8
d_call: NA
clone_size: many
cdr3_aa: CASNPRDPTEAFF
cdr3_nt: TGTGCCAGCAACCCCCGGGACCCCACTGAAGCTTTCTTT

j_call: TRBJ2-5
v_call: TRBV28
d_call: TRBD2
clone_size: NA
cdr3_aa: CASITSGGVNQETQYF
cdr3_nt: TGTGCCAGCATAACTAGCGGGGGGGTCAATCAAGAGACCCAGTACTTC

j_call: TRBJ2-3
v_call: TRBV7-2
d_call: NA
clone_size: NA
cdr3_aa: CASSSPLGRYF
cdr3_nt: TGTGCCAGCAGCTCTCCGTTGGGCCGGTATTTT